This T cell receptor beta chain is from a study of T cells after yellow fever vaccination. On the study more broadly: Low-cell-number fractions were prepared with SMART-Seq v4 Ultra Low Input.

Each CDR3 protein is one row after TCRdb ran MiXCR on the 5' RACE reads. The sample contains hundreds of thousands of distinct CDR3 sequences, 21% of which appear only once. The CDR3 loop spans 18 amino acids. From germline, CDR1 is LGHDT and CDR2 YNNKEL (reference sequence). With 5 bases clipped from V and 4 bases from J, the junction kept 14 bases outside the gene matches. With respect to this clonotype: Its antigen is as yet unknown.

General observations from the study: At around 96% for CD4 and about 91% for CD8, most primary-vaccination clones showed up again after the booster. Contamination by abundant bulk-population clonotypes could be present in FACS-sorted repertoires. The secondary response showed a weaker magnitude and a faster peak, day 5 versus 15.

The chain joins TRBV3-1 to TRBJ2-3; TRBD2 aligns across 11 bases. The clonotype originates from a man aged 18 to 30 who received the YFV17D yellow fever vaccine. Here the sequenced sample was PBMCs, taken 21 days after the first yellow fever vaccination. The CDR3 sequence is CASSASLAGVVGADTQYF. CDR3 sequence (DNA): TGTGCCAGCAGCGCCTCACTAGCGGGGGTGGTGGGGGCAGATACGCAGTATTTT.